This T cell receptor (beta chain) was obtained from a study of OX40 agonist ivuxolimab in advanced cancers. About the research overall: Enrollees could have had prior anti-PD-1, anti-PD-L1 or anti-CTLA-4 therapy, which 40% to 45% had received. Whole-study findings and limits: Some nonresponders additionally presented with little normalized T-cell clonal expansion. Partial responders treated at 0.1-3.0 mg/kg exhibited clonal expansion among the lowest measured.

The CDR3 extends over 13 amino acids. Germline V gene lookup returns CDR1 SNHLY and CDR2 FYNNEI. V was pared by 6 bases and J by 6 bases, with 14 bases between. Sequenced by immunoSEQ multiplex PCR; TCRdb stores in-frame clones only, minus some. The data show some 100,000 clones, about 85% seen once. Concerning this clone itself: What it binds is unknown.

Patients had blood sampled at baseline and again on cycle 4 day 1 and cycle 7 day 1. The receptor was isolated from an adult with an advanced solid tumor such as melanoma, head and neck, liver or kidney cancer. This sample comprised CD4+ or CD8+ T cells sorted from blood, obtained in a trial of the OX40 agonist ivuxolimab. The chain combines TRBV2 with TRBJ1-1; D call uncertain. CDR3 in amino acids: CASSLRVQAEAFF. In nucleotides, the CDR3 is TGTGCCAGCAGCCTTAGGGTTCAGGCTGAAGCTTTCTTT.